This T cell receptor beta chain was retrieved from a study of metastatic and nonmetastatic thyroid tumors. About the research overall: Where malignant and benign thyroid patients were concerned, repertoires were compared across blood and tumor or nodule tissue.

Germline V gene lookup returns CDR1 SGHRS and CDR2 YFSETQ. The CDR3 covers 16 residues. With V trimmed by 4 bases and J by 6 bases, 10 bases remained unmatched. Per the authors' pipeline: Construction of a distant-metastasis classifier for papillary thyroid cancer relied on CDR3 differences across clinicopathological groups. Using MiXCR, TCRdb re-called clones from the PCR reads. These V and J calls are TCRdb output, not the study's own analysis. The sample gives about 32,000 clones, around 7% of which show up once; 35% to 50% is in the top ten. General study points: Relative to benign nodules, malignant thyroid tumors were reportedly characterized by significantly elevated TCR beta diversity in blood and tumor.

No patient had received any treatment before thyroid surgery. This clone was counted many times. Antigen unknown. This TCR was recovered from a female donor with papillary thyroid cancer or a benign thyroid nodule (not recorded which). Some clones in this sample may be carry-over from other donors' samples. Sequenced: blood. This chain connects TRBV5-1 to TRBJ2-1, with 10 bases fitting TRBD2. CDR3 in amino acids: CASSPRLAGAFNEQFF. The CDR3 bases are TGCGCCAGCAGCCCCAGACTAGCGGGTGCCTTCAATGAGCAGTTCTTC.